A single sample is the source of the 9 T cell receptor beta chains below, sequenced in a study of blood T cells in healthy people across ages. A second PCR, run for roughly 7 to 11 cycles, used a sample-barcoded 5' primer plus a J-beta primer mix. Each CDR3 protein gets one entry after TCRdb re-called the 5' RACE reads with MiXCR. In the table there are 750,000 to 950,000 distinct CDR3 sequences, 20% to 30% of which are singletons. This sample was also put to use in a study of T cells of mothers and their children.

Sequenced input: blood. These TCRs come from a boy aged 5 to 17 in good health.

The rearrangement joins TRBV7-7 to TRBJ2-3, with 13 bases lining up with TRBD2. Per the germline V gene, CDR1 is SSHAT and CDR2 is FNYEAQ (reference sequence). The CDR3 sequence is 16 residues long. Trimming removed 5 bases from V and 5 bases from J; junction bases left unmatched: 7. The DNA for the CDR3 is TGTGCCAGCAGCCCTGGGACTAGCGGGATATTAGATACGCAGTATTTT. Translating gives CASSPGTSGILDTQYF. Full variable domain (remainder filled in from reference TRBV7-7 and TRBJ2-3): GAGVSQSPRYKVTKRGQDVTLRCDPISSHATLYWYQQALGQGPEFLTYFNYEAQPDKSGLPSDRFSAERPEGSISTLTIQRTEQRDSAMYRCASSPGTSGILDTQYFGPGTRLTVL.

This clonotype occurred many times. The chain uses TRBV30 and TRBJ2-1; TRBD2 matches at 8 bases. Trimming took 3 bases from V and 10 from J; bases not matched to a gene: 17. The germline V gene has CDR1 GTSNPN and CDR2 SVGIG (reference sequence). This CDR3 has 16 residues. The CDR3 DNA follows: TGTGCCTGGAGGGGATGGAGCGGGGGACCTGCCGGAGAGCAGTTCTTC. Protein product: CAWRGWSGGPAGEQFF.

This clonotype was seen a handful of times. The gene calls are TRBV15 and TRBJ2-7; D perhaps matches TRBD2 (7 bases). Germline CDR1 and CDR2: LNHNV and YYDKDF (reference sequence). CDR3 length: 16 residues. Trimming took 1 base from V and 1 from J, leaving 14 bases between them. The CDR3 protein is CATSRGSGGPSYEQYF. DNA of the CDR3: TGTGCCACCAGCAGAGGTTCCGGGGGGCCGTCCTACGAGCAGTACTTC.

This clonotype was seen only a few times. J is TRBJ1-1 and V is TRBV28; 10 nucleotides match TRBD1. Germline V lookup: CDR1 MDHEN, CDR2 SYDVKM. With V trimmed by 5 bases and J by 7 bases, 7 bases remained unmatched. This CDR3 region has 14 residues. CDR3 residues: CASSRPGTGVEAFF. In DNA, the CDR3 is TGTGCCAGCAGTCGTCCCGGGACAGGGGTTGAAGCTTTCTTT.

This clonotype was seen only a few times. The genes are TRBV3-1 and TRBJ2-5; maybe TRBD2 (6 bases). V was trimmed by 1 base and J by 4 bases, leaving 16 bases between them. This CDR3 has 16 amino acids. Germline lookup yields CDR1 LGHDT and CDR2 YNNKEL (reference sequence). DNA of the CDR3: TGTGCCAGCAGCCAAGGCCTCCTGGGTAGCGGAGAGACCCAGTACTTC. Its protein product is CASSQGLLGSGETQYF.

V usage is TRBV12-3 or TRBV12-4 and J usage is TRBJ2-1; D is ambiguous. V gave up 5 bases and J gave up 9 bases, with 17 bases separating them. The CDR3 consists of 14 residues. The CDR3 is CASSLGKVWGEQFF. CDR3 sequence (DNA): TGTGCCAGCAGTCTAGGGAAGGTTTGGGGTGAGCAGTTCTTC.

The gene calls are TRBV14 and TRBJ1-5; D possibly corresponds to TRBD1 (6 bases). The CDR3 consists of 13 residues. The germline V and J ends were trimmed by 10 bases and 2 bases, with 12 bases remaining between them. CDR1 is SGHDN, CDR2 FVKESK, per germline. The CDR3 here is CATPNRGNQPQHF. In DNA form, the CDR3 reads TGTGCCACGCCTAACAGGGGCAATCAGCCCCAGCATTTT.

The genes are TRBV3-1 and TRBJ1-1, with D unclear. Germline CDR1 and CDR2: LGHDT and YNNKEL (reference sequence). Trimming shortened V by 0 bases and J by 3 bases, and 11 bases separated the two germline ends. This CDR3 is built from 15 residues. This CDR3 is CASSQDVLMDTEAFF. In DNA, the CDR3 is TGTGCCAGCAGCCAAGATGTCCTTATGGACACTGAAGCTTTCTTT.

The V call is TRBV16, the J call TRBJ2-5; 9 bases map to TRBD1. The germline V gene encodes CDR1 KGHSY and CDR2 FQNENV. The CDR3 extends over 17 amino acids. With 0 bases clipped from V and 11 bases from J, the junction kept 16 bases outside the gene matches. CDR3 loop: CASSQSPSGTGKTQQYF. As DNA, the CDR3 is TGTGCCAGCAGCCAATCCCCCAGTGGGACAGGGAAGACTCAGCAGTACTTC.